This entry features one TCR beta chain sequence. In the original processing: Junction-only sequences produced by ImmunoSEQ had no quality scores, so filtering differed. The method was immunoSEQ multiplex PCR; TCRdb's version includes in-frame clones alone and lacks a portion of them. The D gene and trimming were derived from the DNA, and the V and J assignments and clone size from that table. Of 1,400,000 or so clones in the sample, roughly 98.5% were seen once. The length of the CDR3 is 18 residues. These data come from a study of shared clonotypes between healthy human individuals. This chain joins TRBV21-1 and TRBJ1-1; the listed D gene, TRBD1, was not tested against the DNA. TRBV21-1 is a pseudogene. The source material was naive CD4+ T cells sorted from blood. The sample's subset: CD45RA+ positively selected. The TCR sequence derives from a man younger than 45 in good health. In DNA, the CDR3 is TGTGCCAGCAGCACTCTAAAAGGGGGGCACAGGGGATTCACTGAAGCTTTCTTT. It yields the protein CASSTLKGGHRGFTEAFF.